This T cell receptor (beta chain) was retrieved from a study of OX40 agonist ivuxolimab in advanced cancers. In the study overall: Ivuxolimab was a fully human IgG2 agonistic monoclonal antibody targeting the costimulatory receptor OX40 (CD134). Intravenous ivuxolimab was administered to patients every 2 weeks at six dose levels: 0.01, 0.1, 0.3, 1.5, 3 and 10 mg/kg. Among the 50 to 55 dose-escalation patients, about 20 had hepatocellular carcinoma, 15 or so melanoma, 9 renal cell carcinoma and 9 head and neck cancer. The dose-escalation cohort was over 70% male with a mean age of approximately 60 years, ranging from about 23 to 85. Prior anti-PD-1, anti-PD-L1 or anti-CTLA-4 therapy was permitted, and checkpoint inhibitors had been received by about two fifths of dose-escalation patients. Partial responses were achieved by three dose-escalation patients, of whom one had hepatocellular carcinoma and two had cutaneous melanoma. The point of sequencing TCRbeta in the periphery was to test whether ivuxolimab changed TCR sequence diversity and drove clonal T-cell expansion. The paper covers the monotherapy dose-escalation part of the phase I ivuxolimab trial, which included N of about 50 patients. Overall study outcomes, separate from this receptor: The antigen specificity of the peripheral T cells that underwent clonal expansion was not determined. Low levels of normalized T-cell clonal expansion were also seen in some patients who did not respond. After ivuxolimab, more expanded clones were found on average in CD8+ T cells than in CD4+ T cells. At doses from 0.1 to 3.0 mg/kg, clonal expansion was seen in both CD4+ and CD8+ blood T cells between baseline and week 6. In partial responders in the 0.1-3.0 mg/kg groups, normalized peripheral clonal expansion was found to be among the lowest, especially among CD8+ T cells.

Patients with a history of autoimmune disease or receiving systemic immunosuppression were excluded from the trial. Peripheral blood for TCR sequencing was collected from all dose cohorts at baseline, on cycle 4 day 1, and on cycle 7 day 1. The samples were drawn from a first-in-human, open-label, multicenter phase I dose-escalation trial of ivuxolimab. Adults with locally advanced or metastatic melanoma, renal cell, hepatocellular, or head and neck squamous cell carcinoma were enrolled in the trial. Before TCR sequencing, CD4+ T cells and CD8+ T cells from peripheral blood were sorted into separate populations. Genomic DNA was extracted from sorted cells for sequencing of the TCRbeta CDR3 region. The immunoSEQ Assay was used for sequencing of TCRbeta CDR3 regions. Drawn from immuneACCESS, this table holds only the in-frame rearrangements with V and J called that TCRdb kept. Clones are partly lost; checked studies trace under half to an unresolved V gene and leave the rest unexplained. The sample yields roughly 70,000 clones; roughly 82% were counted once. The ten largest clones take up less than 6% of the sample.

Measured from the cysteine to the phenylalanine, the CDR3 is 15 residues long. CDR3 DNA is the only sequence kept; it has 45 bases, read in frame from the first base. As encoded in the germline V gene, CDR1 is SGHRS while CDR2 is YFSETQ. Trimming takes 4 bases from V and 0 bases from J, and the germline ends sit 13 bases apart. This clone is characterized as medium-sized (0.01 to 0.1%). This receptor's antigen is unknown. No qualities accompany the bases; no much larger clone lies one base away. The material was CD4+ or CD8+ T cells sorted from blood, obtained in a trial of the OX40 agonist ivuxolimab. The receptor's source is an adult with an advanced solid tumor such as melanoma, head and neck, liver or kidney cancer. The V and J genes are TRBV5-1 and TRBJ1-1, with the identity of the D gene unclear. In nucleotide form, the sequence is TGCGCCAGCAGCAAGGGAGTATCAATGAACACTGAAGCTTTCTTT. Its coded protein is CASSKGVSMNTEAFF.